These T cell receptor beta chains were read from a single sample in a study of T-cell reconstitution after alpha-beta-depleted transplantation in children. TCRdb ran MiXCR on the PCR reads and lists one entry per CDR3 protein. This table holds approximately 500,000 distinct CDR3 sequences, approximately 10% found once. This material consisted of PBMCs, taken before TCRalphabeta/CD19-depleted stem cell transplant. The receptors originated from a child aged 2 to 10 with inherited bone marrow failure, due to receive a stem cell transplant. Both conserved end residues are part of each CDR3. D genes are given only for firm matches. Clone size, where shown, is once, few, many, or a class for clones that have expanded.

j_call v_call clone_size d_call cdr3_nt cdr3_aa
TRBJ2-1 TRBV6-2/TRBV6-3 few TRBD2 TGTGCCAGCAGAGACCCAGGACTAGCGGGACCCCTCTTC CASRDPGLAGPLF
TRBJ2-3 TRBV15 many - TGTGCCACCAGCAGAGATGGTAGGGGGATGGGAGATACGCAGTATTTT CATSRDGRGMGDTQYF
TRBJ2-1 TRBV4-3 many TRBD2 TGCGCCAGCAGCATTCTAGCGGGAGGGCCGTTAGAGAACAATGAGCAGTTCTTC CASSILAGGPLENNEQFF
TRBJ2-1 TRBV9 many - TGTGCCAGCAGCCCAGAGGGGGGCTTTTTCAATGAGCAGTTCTTC CASSPEGGFFNEQFF
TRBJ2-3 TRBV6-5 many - TGTGCCAGCAGTGCAACGGCAGATACGCAGTATTTT CASSATADTQYF
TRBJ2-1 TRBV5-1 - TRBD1 TGCGCCAGCACCGAGGACAGGAACGAATACAATGAGCAGTTCTTC CASTEDRNEYNEQFF
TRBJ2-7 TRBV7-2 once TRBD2 TGTGCCAGCAGCTATACGACTAGCGGACACTACGAGCAGTACTTC CASSYTTSGHYEQYF
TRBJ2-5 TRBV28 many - TGTGCCAGCCACTCAAAACAGGGGAGGGAGACCCAGTACTTC CASHSKQGRETQYF
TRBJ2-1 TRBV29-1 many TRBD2 TGCAGCGTTGCCCTCCGACTAGCGGGAGGGATCGATGAGCAGTTCTTC CSVALRLAGGIDEQFF
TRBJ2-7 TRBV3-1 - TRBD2 TGTGCCAGCAGCCCCTCCCTTAGCGGGAGTGCCTACGAGCAGTACTTC CASSPSLSGSAYEQYF
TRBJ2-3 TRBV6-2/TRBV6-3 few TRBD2 TGTGCCAGCAGTTACTCGAATTGGCGGGAGGGCCCGAATACGCAGTATTTT CASSYSNWREGPNTQYF
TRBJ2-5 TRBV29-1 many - TGCAGCGCCGAGTGGCACGGGCTACCTGAGACCCAGTACTTC CSAEWHGLPETQYF
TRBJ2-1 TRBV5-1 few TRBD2 TGCGCCAGCAGCTGGACTAGCGGCACCTACTCCTACAATGAGCAGTTCTTC CASSWTSGTYSYNEQFF
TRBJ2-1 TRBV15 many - TGTGCCACCAGCAGAGATAATATCGGATGGCATGCCGACAATGAGCAGTTCTTC CATSRDNIGWHADNEQFF
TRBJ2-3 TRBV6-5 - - TGTGCCAGCACGGAGCTGGGCACAGATACGCAGTATTTT CASTELGTDTQYF
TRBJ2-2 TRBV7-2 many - TGTGCCACCTCGTGGCCTCCCGGGGAGCTGTTTTTT CATSWPPGELFF
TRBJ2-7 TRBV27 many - TGTGCCAGCAGTTTATCGGTACAGGAGATCTACGAGCAGTACTTC CASSLSVQEIYEQYF
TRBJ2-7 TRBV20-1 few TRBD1 TGCAGTGCTAGAGACCGACAGGGCTACGAGCAGTACTTC CSARDRQGYEQYF
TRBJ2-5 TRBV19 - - TGTGCCGTCTCGGGGCCGTCGGAGACCCAGTACTTC CAVSGPSETQYF
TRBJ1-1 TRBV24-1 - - TGTGCCACCAGTGATTCCCGCTTCCCGGACACTGAAGCTTTCTTT CATSDSRFPDTEAFF
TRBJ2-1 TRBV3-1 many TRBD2 TGTGCCAGCAGCCATAGCGGGGGCGATGAGCAGTTCTTC CASSHSGGDEQFF
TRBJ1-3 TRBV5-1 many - TGCGCCAGCAGCTTGGGGCAGGGAGCTGGAAACACCATATATTTT CASSLGQGAGNTIYF
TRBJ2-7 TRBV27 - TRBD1 TGTGCCAGCAGTTTCCGGGACAGGGGGAGCGAGCAGTACTTC CASSFRDRGSEQYF
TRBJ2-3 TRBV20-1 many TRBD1 TGCAGTGGACAGGGAAACACAGATACGCAGTATTTT CSGQGNTDTQYF
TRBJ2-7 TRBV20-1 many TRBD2 TGCAGTGCTAGAAGTGGGACTAGCGGGAGCTACGAGCAGTACTTC CSARSGTSGSYEQYF
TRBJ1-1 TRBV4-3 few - TGCGCCAGCAGCCAAGCTGGGAACACTGAAGCTTTCTTT CASSQAGNTEAFF
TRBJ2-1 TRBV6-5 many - TGTGCCAGCATCCCCACACTAGGCGGGCCCAACTCCTACAATGAGCAGTTCTTC CASIPTLGGPNSYNEQFF
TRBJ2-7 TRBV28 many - TGTGCCAGCAGACGTGACAGGTTCTCCTACGAGCAGTACTTC CASRRDRFSYEQYF
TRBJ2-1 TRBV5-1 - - TGCGCCAGCAGCTTGGGTCCGGCCTACAATGAGCAGTTCTTC CASSLGPAYNEQFF
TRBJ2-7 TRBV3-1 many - TGTGCCAGCAGCCAGCGAGCGGCACGGGGCGAGCAGTACTTC CASSQRAARGEQYF
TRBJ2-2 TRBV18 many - TGTGCCAGCTCACCACGTCTCACCGGGGAGCTGTTTTTT CASSPRLTGELFF
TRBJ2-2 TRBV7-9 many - TGTGCCAGCAGCTTAGCGTATCCCAGTTCGAACACCGGGGAGCTGTTTTTT CASSLAYPSSNTGELFF
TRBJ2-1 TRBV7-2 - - TGTGCCAGCAGCGCCGTTCAGGACGGATACAATGAGCAGTTCTTC CASSAVQDGYNEQFF
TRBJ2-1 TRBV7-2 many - TGTGCCAGCAGCTTAGCTGGGGGGAGGCACATCTACAATGAGCAGTTCTTC CASSLAGGRHIYNEQFF
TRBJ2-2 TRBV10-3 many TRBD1 TGTGCCATCAGGGCCGGGACAGACCATGGGGAGCTGTTTTTT CAIRAGTDHGELFF
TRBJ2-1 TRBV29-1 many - TGCAGCGCCACGCGGGGCTCCTACAATGAGCAGTTCTTC CSATRGSYNEQFF
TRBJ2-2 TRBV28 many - TGTGCCAGCAGAACCGGGATAAACACCGGGGAGCTGTTTTTT CASRTGINTGELFF
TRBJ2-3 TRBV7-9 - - TGTGCCAGCAGCACAAGGCCCCGGACACCTAGCACAGATACGCAGTATTTT CASSTRPRTPSTDTQYF
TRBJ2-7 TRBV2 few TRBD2 TGTGCCAGCAGTGATGGGACTAGCGCCGGCTACGAGCAGTACTTC CASSDGTSAGYEQYF
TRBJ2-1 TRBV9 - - TGTGCCAGCCGGAGGGGGCAAGAGCAGTTCTTC CASRRGQEQFF
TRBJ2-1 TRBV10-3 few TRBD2 TGTGCCATCAGTGCCCCTGCCCTCAGTACTAGCGGGAGGGTACGAAGTGAGCAGTTCTTC CAISAPALSTSGRVRSEQFF
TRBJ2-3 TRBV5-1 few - TGCGCCAGCAGCTTCCGACTAGTTATAACCGGAGATACGCAGTATTTT CASSFRLVITGDTQYF
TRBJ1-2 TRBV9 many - TGTGCCAGCAGCGTCGCCCCTAACTATGGCTACACCTTC CASSVAPNYGYTF
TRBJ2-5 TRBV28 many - TGTGCCAGCAGTTTTGTCATCCAAGAGACCCAGTACTTC CASSFVIQETQYF
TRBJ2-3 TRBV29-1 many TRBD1 TGCAGCGTTGAAGATTGGGAGACAGGGTTGAGCACAGATACGCAGTATTTT CSVEDWETGLSTDTQYF
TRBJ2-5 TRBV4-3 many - TGCGCCAGCAGCCCCAACCGGAGGAAGACCCAGTACTTC CASSPNRRKTQYF
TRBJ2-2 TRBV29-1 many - TGCAGCGTTGCCGGGCCGAACACCGGGGAGCTGTTTTTT CSVAGPNTGELFF
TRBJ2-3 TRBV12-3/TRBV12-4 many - TGTGCCAGCAACGAAGCTACCCCCCAGGGGAATACGCAGTATTTT CASNEATPQGNTQYF
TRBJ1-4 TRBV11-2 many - TGTGCCAGCGAAGACACTTTGTTCGAAAAACTGTTTTTT CASEDTLFEKLFF
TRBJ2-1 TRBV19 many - TGTGCCAGTACCTCGAAGGGGGGGAGAAGCTACAATGAGCAGTTCTTC CASTSKGGRSYNEQFF
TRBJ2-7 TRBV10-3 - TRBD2 TGTGCCATCAGTGACAGCGGGATAAGCGAGCAGTACTTC CAISDSGISEQYF
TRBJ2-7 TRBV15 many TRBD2 TGTGCCACCAGCAGAGGAGAGCGGGAGTACGAGCAGTACTTC CATSRGEREYEQYF
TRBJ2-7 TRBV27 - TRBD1 TGTGCCAGCAGAATAGACCGGGGACAGCAAACCTACGAGCAGTACTTC CASRIDRGQQTYEQYF
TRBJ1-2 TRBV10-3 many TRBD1 TGTGCCATCAGTGAGTCACCGGGACAGGGGGCGCATGGCTACACCTTC CAISESPGQGAHGYTF